The TCR beta chain under discussion was sequenced for a study of CD8+ T cells in alopecia areata. Trimming removed 4 bases from V and 0 bases from J, with 12 bases in between. Germline V lookup: CDR1 SNHLY, CDR2 FYNNEI. There are 16 residues in the CDR3. Points from the study as a whole: The presence of one nonresponder keeps the tie between baseline CD8+ expansion and response uncertain.

Documented treatment: oral pan-JAK inhibitor, 5-10 mg twice daily. Peripheral blood samples and lesional scalp punch biopsies were obtained from alopecia areata patients. Points on this clone: Antigen specificity is unknown.

cDNA serving as the sequencing template came from extracted, reverse transcribed RNA. The protocol was immunoSEQ multiplex PCR, while the TCRdb copy is restricted to in-frame clones and leaves out a portion. The table includes 190,000 or so clones, roughly 64% detected once. This sequence originates from a human donor with alopecia areata. Sequenced material: CD8+ T cells sorted from blood, taken at week 24, from a patient treated with tofacitinib. The genes are TRBV2 and TRBJ2-2; no firm D call. CDR3 protein: CASSASLKTNTGELFF. The CDR3 DNA reads TGTGCCAGCAGTGCTTCACTCAAGACGAACACCGGGGAGCTGTTTTTT.